One and the same sample provided the 14 T cell receptor beta chains below, sequenced in a study of blood T cell repertoires in COVID-19. Profiling relied on immunoSEQ multiplex PCR, and the TCRdb table lists in-frame clones only, not all of them. Altogether hundreds of thousands of clones are present, approximately 89% being singletons, with the ten largest covering roughly 3%. Material: peripheral blood. The receptors were sampled from a woman under 30 who had recovered from COVID-19.

Worth noting for this clone: One end of the junction fails to match germline, which may point to a read error. The J gene is TRBJ2-1, the V gene TRBV12-3 or TRBV12-4, with 8 bases lining up with TRBD2. The CDR3 is made up of 13 amino acids. CDR3 nucleotides: TGTGCCAGCAGTTTAGCGCAGGGGACTAGTTCGGTCTTC. Translation: CASSLAQGTSSVF.

V is TRBV11-3 and J is TRBJ1-1; no clear D. With 1 base removed from V and 3 bases from J, the gap between germline ends came to 6 bases. The CDR3 spans 13 residues. CDR1 and CDR2 from the germline V gene are SGHNT and YENEEA. The CDR3 nucleotides are TGTGCCAGCAGCTTAGGCGAGGACACTGAAGCTTTCTTT. Its translation is CASSLGEDTEAFF. The full variable domain, rest sourced from reference TRBV11-3 and TRBJ1-1, is EAGVVQSPRYKIIEKKQPVAFWCNPISGHNTLYWYLQNLGQGPELLIRYENEEAVDDSQLPKDRFSAERLKGVDSTLKIQPAELGDSAVYLCASSLGEDTEAFFGQGTRLTVV.

The chain recombines TRBV7-9 with TRBJ1-2, with 8 positions matching TRBD1. J gave up 4 bases and V 5 bases, and 9 bases lay outside the gene matches. The CDR3 loop spans 15 amino acids. Germline lookup yields CDR1 SEHNR and CDR2 FQNEAQ (reference sequence). The DNA for the CDR3 is TGTGCCAGCAGCCGAGGGGCAGGGGGCCTCTATGGCTACACCTTC. It specifies CASSRGAGGLYGYTF.

The chain is built from TRBV15 and TRBJ2-5; 7 nucleotides match TRBD2. Germline trimming cut 3 bases from V and 4 bases from J; bases unmatched to any gene: 5. CDR3 size: 14 residues. The germline V gene has CDR1 LNHNV and CDR2 YYDKDF (reference sequence). CDR3 loop: CATSRGGIGETQYF. CDR3 nucleotides: TGTGCCACCAGCAGGGGGGGGATCGGAGAGACCCAGTACTTC.

V gene TRBV5-6 combines with J gene TRBJ1-1, with D possibly being TRBD1 (5 bases). The length of the CDR3 is 14 residues. Per the germline V gene, CDR1 is SGHDT and CDR2 is YYEEEE. Trimming cost V 0 bases and J 0 bases, with 6 bases left between them. CDR3 bases: TGTGCCAGCAGCTTGGTAGGGGTGAACACTGAAGCTTTCTTT. Its translation: CASSLVGVNTEAFF.

The V gene is TRBV27, the J gene TRBJ1-4; unclear D gene. CDR3 size: 15 residues. V lost 3 bases and J lost 8, with 16 bases in between. CDR1 and CDR2 from the germline V gene are MNHEY and SMNVEV (reference sequence). CDR3 residues: CASSFAGASEEKLFF. The DNA for the CDR3 is TGTGCCAGCAGTTTCGCAGGCGCCTCAGAAGAAAAACTGTTTTTT.

As to this clone: This same CDR3 is encoded by further DNA sequences in the sample. V gene TRBV12-3 or TRBV12-4 combines with J gene TRBJ1-5; no clear D gene. V shed 7 bases and J shed 9 bases, with 10 bases lying between them. There are 11 residues in the CDR3. CDR3: CASTLGGPQHF. Written as DNA, the CDR3 is TGTGCCAGCACCCTTGGAGGGCCCCAGCATTTT.

This clone appeared once. This chain connects TRBV6-2 or TRBV6-3 to TRBJ1-5; TRBD1 matches at 7 bases. The germline CDR1 and CDR2 sequences are MNHEY and SVGEGT. The CDR3 has 14 amino acids. J gave up 5 bases and V 5 bases, and 6 bases lay outside the gene matches. CDR3 sequence (DNA): TGTGCCAGCAGTCGTAGGGGGCTTGATCAGCCCCAGCATTTT. It is translated as CASSRRGLDQPQHF.

The chain recombines TRBV12-3 or TRBV12-4 with TRBJ1-3; no clear D gene. V shed 3 bases and J shed 5 bases, with 8 bases lying between them. The CDR3 loop spans 13 amino acids. CDR3 DNA sequence: TGTGCCAGCAGTTTGACGGGGAGAAACACCATATATTTT. Its translation: CASSLTGRNTIYF.

The chain links TRBV14 to TRBJ2-1; no reliable D call. The germline V and J ends were trimmed by 0 bases and 4 bases, with 10 bases remaining between them. The CDR3 contains 15 residues. The V gene's germline CDR1 is SGHDN and CDR2 FVKESK. CDR3 DNA sequence: TGTGCCAGCAGCCAAGACTACTCCGATTACAATGAGCAGTTCTTC. It is translated as CASSQDYSDYNEQFF.

This sequence joins TRBV29-1 and TRBJ1-4; TRBD1 agrees at 7 bases. This CDR3 has 16 residues. Trimming at V came to 0 bases and at J to 1 base, leaving 5 bases not matched to a gene. Germline V gene sequence: CDR1 SQVTM, CDR2 ANQGSEA. The CDR3 sequence is CSVEELRQGTNEKLFF. In DNA form, the CDR3 reads TGCAGCGTTGAAGAACTAAGACAGGGAACTAATGAAAAACTGTTTTTT.

The rearrangement joins TRBV4-3 to TRBJ2-3; TRBD2 might be the D (6 bases). This CDR3 has 16 amino acids. Germline V gives CDR1 LGHNA, CDR2 YSLEER. V lost 1 base and J 0 bases, leaving 11 bases between the germline ends. In DNA form, the CDR3 reads TGCGCCAGCAGCCAAGGCGGCGGGATAAGCACAGATACGCAGTATTTT. This gives the protein CASSQGGGISTDTQYF.

The CDR3 spells CASSSASPTDTQYF. The CDR3 nucleotides read TGTGCCAGCAGCTCAGCCTCCCCCACAGATACGCAGTATTTT. The gene calls are TRBV7-2 and TRBJ2-3; D remains unclear. CDR1 is SGHTA and CDR2 is FQGNSA in the germline V gene. The CDR3 is 14 amino acids. The germline V and J ends were trimmed by 4 bases and 2 bases, with 10 bases remaining between them.

The rearrangement links TRBV6-1 to TRBJ2-3; 11 nucleotides line up with TRBD1. The CDR3 has 18 amino acids. The V gene's germline CDR1 is MNHNS and CDR2 SASEGT. The trim removed 4 bases at V and 0 bases at J, leaving 9 bases unmatched. CDR3 in amino acids: CASSGGQGAIISTDTQYF. The CDR3 DNA sequence: TGTGCCAGCAGTGGAGGACAGGGGGCAATTATTAGCACAGATACGCAGTATTTT.